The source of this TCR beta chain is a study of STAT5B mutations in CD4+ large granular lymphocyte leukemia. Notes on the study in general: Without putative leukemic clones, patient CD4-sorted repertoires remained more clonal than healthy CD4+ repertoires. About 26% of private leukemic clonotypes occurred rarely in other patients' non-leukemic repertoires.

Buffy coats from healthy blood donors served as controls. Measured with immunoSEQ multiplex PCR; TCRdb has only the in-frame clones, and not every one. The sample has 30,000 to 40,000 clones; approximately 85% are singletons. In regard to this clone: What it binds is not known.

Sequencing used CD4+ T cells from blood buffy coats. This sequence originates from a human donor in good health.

The CDR3 region is CAWSPSSYEQYF. As DNA, the CDR3 is TGTGCCTGGAGTCCGAGCTCCTACGAGCAGTACTTC. This rearrangement joins TRBV30 to TRBJ2-7; no clear D gene. The germline V and J ends were trimmed by 2 bases and 0 bases, with 5 bases remaining between them. This CDR3 has 12 residues. Germline V gives CDR1 GTSNPN, CDR2 SVGIG (reference sequence).